This TCR beta chain was profiled in a study of cytomegalovirus exposure and HLA in healthy donors. This clone came up a few times. Both 60 Vbeta primers and 13 Jbeta primers went into the PCR. Assay used: immunoSEQ multiplex PCR; TCRdb lists only in-frame clones, some missing. The sample consists of roughly 99,000 clones, over 80% of them appearing once. The CDR3 extends over 14 amino acids. The germline gives CDR1 SGDLS, CDR2 YYNGEE. V dropped 4 bases and J dropped 0; count of bases not matched to a gene: 3. This sequence was found in a man aged 25-45 years in good health and CMV-seropositive. Sequenced material: PBMCs. The chain uses TRBV9 and TRBJ2-5; 7 bases line up with TRBD2. CDR3 DNA sequence: TGTGCCAGCAGCTCTAGCGGAAACCAAGAGACCCAGTACTTC. Its translation is CASSSSGNQETQYF.